The following is a TCR beta chain sequence with its context. This sample is part of a study of blood T cell repertoires in COVID-19. Across the whole study: The study drew acute and convalescent COVID-19 samples from the United States, Italy and Spain. T cells, B-cell-depleted T cells, or PBMCs supplied cDNA or gDNA.

In the original processing: Quantification of nucleated cells was approximated via reference gene primer amplification. The assay was immunoSEQ multiplex PCR, and TCRdb's table has in-frame clones only and misses some. That table furnishes V, J and clone size, whereas the DNA furnished D and trimming. The sample shows tens of thousands of clones, over 75% of them seen only once. Germline V gene data show CDR1 as SQVTM and CDR2 as ANQGSEA. V gave up 0 bases and J gave up 5 bases, with 10 bases separating them. This CDR3 has 14 residues. Sequencing was performed on peripheral blood. This TCR came from a man between 65 and 79 years old with acute or convalescent COVID-19. V and J are TRBV29-1 and TRBJ1-4; D possibly corresponds to TRBD1 (5 bases). The CDR3 DNA reads TGCAGCGTTGAAGAATTCGGGGGGAATGAAAAACTGTTTTTT. It yields the protein CSVEEFGGNEKLFF.